The present T cell receptor beta chain was sequenced within a study of blood T cell repertoires in COVID-19. Study background: Donors in the United States, Italy and Spain gave samples during acute or convalescent COVID-19. PBMCs, B-cell-depleted T cells, or T cells were the source of the cDNA or gDNA that made up the material.

Per the original data handling: Amplifying reference gene primers gave estimates of nucleated cell counts. This table comes from immunoSEQ multiplex PCR, and its TCRdb copy is limited to in-frame clones, with some not included. V, J and clone size derive from that table, while D and trimming were established from the DNA sequence. The sample shows some 160,000 clones, around 84% of them seen only once. The TCR originated in a woman in her forties or fifties who had recovered from COVID-19. Specimen: PBMCs or T cells enriched from blood (not recorded which).

Here the CDR3 DNA reads TGCGCCAGCAGCCACGCCACACAGGGGTCTGGAAACACCATATATTTT. Protein product: CASSHATQGSGNTIYF. This chain uses TRBV4-3 with TRBJ1-3, with 7 positions matching TRBD1. Germline V lookup: CDR1 LGHNA, CDR2 YSLEER. This CDR3 has 16 residues. The junction had 6 bases not matched to a gene; V was cut back by 3 bases and J by 1 base.